The clone carrying this TCR beta chain occurred a few times. The data belong to a study of human T cells and chemical hapten exposure. Study at large: Diphenylcyclopropenone was applied weekly to patients' scalps across the approximately 25-week study.

The authors' processing: The number of TCRs in each sample had a median of 95,638 and spanned about 23,224 to 700,000. TCRdb called the RACE reads again in MiXCR, with one record for every CDR3 protein. TCRdb's processing, not the study's, gives the V and J calls here. There are 180,000 or so distinct CDR3 sequences in the sample; roughly 15% occur only once, and 1.7% lies in the top ten. The CDR3 sequence is 18 residues long. CDR1 is SGHVS and CDR2 is FQNEAQ in the germline V gene. Trimming took 2 bases from V and 0 from J, leaving 17 bases between them. Time point: patch test 1, 2 weeks after DPC sensitization. Treatment defined: therapeutic diphenylcyclopropenone sensitization with weekly scalp DPC. Blood was drawn before each patch test was applied.

The clonotype was recovered from a woman in her twenties or thirties with alopecia areata. Some clones in this sample may be carry-over from other donors' samples. The specimen comprised whole blood, sampled in connection with sensitization to the hapten diphenylcyclopropenone (DPC). The V gene is TRBV7-8, the J gene TRBJ2-1; no clear D gene. The CDR3 here is CASSLRALRISSYNEQFF. The CDR3 nucleotides read TGTGCCAGCAGCTTACGAGCGTTAAGGATAAGCTCCTACAATGAGCAGTTCTTC.